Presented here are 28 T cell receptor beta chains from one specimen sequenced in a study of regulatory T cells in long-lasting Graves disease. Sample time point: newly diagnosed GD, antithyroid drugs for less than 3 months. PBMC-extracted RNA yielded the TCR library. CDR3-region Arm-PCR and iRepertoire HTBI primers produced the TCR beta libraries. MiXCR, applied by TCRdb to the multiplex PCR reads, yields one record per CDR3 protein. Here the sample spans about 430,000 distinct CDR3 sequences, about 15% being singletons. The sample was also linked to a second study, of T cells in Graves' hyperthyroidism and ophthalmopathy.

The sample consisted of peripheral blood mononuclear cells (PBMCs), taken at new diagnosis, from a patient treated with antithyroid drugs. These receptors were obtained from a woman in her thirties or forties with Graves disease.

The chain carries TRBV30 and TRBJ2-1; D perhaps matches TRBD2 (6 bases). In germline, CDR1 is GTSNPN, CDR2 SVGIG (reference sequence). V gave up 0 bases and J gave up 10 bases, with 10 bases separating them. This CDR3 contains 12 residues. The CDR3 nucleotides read TGTGCCTGGAGTGTATCGGGGGACGAGCAGTTCTTC. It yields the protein CAWSVSGDEQFF.

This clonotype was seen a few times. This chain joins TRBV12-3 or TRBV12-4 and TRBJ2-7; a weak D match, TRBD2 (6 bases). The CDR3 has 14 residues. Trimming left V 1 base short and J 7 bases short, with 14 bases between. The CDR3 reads CASSLEEGSSEQYF. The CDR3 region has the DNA TGTGCCAGCAGTTTAGAGGAGGGGAGTAGTGAGCAGTACTTC.

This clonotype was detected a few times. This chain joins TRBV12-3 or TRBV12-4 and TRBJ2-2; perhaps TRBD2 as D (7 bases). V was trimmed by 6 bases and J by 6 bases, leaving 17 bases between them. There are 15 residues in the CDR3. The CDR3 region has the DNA TGTGCCAGCAGACTAACGGGGGGCCTCCCCGGGGAGCTGTTTTTT. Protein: CASRLTGGLPGELFF.

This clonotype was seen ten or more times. CDR3 DNA sequence: TGTGCCAGCATCGAAGCGGGAGGGAGCAATGAGCAGTTCTTC. This sequence encodes CASIEAGGSNEQFF. The chain is built from TRBV28 and TRBJ2-1; 10 bases match TRBD2. The V gene end was trimmed by 7 bases and the J gene end by 6 bases; junction bases not matched to a gene: 6. The length of the CDR3 is 14 residues. Germline CDR1 and CDR2: MDHEN and SYDVKM.

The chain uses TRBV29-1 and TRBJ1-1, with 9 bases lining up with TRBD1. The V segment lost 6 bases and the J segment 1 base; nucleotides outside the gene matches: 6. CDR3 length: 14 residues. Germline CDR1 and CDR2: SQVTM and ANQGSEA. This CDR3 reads CSVTKGQGNTEAFF. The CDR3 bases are TGCAGCGTAACAAAGGGACAGGGGAACACTGAAGCTTTCTTT.

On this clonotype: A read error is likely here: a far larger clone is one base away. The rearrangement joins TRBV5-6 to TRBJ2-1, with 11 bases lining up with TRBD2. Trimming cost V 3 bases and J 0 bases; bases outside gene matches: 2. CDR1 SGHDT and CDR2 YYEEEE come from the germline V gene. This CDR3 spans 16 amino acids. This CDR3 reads CASSWTSGSSYNEQFF. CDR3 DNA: TGTGCCAGCAGCTGGACTAGCGGGTCCTCCTACAATGAGCAGTTCTTC.

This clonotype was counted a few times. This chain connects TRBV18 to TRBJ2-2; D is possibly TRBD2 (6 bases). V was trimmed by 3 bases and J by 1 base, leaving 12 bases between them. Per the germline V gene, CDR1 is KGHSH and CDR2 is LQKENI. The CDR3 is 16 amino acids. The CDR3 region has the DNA TGTGCCAGCTCACCGTCGGCGGGGATGAACACCGGGGAGCTGTTTTTT. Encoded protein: CASSPSAGMNTGELFF.

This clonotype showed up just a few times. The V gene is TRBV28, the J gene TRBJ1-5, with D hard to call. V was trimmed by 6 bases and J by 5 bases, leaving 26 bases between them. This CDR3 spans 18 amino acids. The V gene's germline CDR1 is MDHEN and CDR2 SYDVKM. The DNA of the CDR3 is TGTGCCAGCAGCCCGATAAATTTTCGCGGAGGGCTCGATCAGCCCCAGCATTTT. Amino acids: CASSPINFRGGLDQPQHF.

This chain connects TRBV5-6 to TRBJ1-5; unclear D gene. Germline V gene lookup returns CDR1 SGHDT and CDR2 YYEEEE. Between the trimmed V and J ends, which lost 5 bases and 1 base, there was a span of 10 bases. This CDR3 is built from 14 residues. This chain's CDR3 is CASRKDGSNQPQHF. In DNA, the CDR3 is TGTGCCAGCAGAAAGGACGGGAGCAATCAGCCCCAGCATTTT.

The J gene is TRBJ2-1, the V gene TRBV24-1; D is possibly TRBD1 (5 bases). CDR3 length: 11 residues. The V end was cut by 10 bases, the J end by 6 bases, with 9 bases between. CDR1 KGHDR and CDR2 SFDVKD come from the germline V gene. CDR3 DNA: TGTGCCACACAGCAGGGCAATGAGCAGTTCTTC. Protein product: CATQQGNEQFF.

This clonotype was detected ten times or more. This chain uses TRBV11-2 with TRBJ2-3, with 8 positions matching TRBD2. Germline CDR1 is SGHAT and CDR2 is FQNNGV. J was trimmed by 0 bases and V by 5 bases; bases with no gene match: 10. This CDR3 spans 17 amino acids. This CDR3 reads CASSPRWASGSTDTQYF. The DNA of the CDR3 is TGTGCCAGCAGCCCCCGATGGGCTAGCGGGAGCACAGATACGCAGTATTTT.

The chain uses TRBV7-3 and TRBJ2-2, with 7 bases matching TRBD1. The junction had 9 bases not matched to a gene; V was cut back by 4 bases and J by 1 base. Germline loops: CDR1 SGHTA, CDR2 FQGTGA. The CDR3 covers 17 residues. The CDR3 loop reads CASSSSIGTENTGELFF. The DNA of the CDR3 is TGTGCCAGCAGCTCCTCAATCGGGACAGAGAACACCGGGGAGCTGTTTTTT.

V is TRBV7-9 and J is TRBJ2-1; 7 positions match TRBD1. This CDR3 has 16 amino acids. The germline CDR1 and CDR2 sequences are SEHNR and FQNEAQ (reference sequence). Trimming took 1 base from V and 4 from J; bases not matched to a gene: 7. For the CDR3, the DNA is TGTGCCAGCAGCTTAGAATTGGACAGGCGGTACAATGAGCAGTTCTTC. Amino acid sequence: CASSLELDRRYNEQFF.

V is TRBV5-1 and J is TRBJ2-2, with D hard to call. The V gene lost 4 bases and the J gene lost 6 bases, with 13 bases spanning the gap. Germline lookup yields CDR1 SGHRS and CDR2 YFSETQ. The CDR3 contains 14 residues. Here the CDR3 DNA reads TGCGCCAGCAGCCCGGGTAGGGTCCCCGGGGAGCTGTTTTTT. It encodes CASSPGRVPGELFF.

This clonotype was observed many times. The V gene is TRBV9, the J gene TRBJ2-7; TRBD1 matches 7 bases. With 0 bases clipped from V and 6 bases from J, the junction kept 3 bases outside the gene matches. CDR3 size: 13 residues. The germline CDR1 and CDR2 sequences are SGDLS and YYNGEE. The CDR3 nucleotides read TGTGCCAGCAGCGTAGACAGGGGACGCGAGCAGTACTTC. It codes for CASSVDRGREQYF.

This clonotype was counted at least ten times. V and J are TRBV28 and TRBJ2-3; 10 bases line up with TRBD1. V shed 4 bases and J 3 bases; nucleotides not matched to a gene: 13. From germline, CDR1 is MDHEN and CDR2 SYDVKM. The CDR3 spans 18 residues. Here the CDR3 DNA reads TGTGCCAGCAGTTCCCCGGGACAGGGGAAGGCTTTAACAGATACGCAGTATTTT. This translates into CASSSPGQGKALTDTQYF.

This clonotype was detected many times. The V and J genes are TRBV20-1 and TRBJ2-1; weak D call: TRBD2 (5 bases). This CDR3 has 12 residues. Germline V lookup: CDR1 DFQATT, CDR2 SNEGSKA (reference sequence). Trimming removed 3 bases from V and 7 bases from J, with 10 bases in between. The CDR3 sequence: CSASFGINEQFF. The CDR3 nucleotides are TGCAGTGCTAGTTTCGGGATTAATGAGCAGTTCTTC.

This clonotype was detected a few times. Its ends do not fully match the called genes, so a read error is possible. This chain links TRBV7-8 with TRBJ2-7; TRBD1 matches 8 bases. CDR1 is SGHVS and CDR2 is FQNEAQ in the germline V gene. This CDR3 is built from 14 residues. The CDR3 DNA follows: TGTGTCAGCAGCGGCCGGGACAGGAGCTACGAGCAGTACTTC. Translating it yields CVSSGRDRSYEQYF.

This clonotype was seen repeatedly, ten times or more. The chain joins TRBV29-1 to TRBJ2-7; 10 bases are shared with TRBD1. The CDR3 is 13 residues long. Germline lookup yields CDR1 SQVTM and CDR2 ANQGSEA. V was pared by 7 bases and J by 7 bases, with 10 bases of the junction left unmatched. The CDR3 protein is CSARTGGIGEQYF. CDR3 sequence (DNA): TGCAGCGCGCGGACAGGGGGAATAGGTGAGCAGTACTTC.

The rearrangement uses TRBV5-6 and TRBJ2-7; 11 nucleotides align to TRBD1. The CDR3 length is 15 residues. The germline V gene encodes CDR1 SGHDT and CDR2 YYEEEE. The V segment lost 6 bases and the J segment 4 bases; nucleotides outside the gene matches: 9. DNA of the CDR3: TGTGCCAGCAAATCTAGGGACAGGGGGTCATACGAGCAGTACTTC. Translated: CASKSRDRGSYEQYF.

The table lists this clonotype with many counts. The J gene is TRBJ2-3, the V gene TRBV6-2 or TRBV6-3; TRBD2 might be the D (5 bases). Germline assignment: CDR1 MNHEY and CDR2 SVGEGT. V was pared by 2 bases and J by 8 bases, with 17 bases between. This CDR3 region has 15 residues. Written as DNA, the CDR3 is TGTGCCAGCAGTTACGCCTCCCTTTCACGGGGTACGCAGTATTTT. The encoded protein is CASSYASLSRGTQYF.

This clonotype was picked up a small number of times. This CDR3 reads CASRDGRALYEQYF. The CDR3 DNA reads TGTGCCAGCAGGGACGGGAGGGCCTTATACGAGCAGTACTTC. V usage is TRBV7-2 and J usage is TRBJ2-7, with 8 bases matching TRBD2. Germline V gene data show CDR1 as SGHTA and CDR2 as FQGNSA. The CDR3 runs to 14 residues. The V gene end was trimmed by 6 bases and the J gene end by 4 bases; junction bases not matched to a gene: 8.

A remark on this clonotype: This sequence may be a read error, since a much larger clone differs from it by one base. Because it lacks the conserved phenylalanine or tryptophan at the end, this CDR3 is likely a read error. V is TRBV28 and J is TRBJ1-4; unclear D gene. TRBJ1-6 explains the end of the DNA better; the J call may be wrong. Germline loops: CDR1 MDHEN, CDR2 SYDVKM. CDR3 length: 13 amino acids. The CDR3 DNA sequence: TGTGCCAGCAGTAAGGAGATGAATTCACCCCTCCACCTT. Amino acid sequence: CASSKEMNSPLHL.

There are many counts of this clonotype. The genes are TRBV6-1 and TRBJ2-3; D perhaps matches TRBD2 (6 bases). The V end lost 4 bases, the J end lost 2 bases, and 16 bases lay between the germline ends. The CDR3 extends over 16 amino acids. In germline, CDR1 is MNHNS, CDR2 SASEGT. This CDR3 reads CASSGHSAGLTDTQYF. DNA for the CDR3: TGTGCCAGCAGTGGCCATTCCGCGGGGCTCACAGATACGCAGTATTTT.

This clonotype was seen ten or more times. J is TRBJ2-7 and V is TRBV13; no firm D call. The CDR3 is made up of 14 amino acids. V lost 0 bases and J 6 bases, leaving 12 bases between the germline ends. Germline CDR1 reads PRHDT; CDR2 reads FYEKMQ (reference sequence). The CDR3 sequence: CASSLGGPPIEQYF. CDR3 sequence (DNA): TGTGCCAGCAGCTTAGGAGGGCCCCCGATCGAGCAGTACTTC. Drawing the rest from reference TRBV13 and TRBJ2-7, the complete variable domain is AAGVIQSPRHLIKEKRETATLKCYPIPRHDTVYWYQQGPGQDPQFLISFYEKMQSDKGSIPDRFSAQQFSDYHSELNMSSLELGDSALYFCASSLGGPPIEQYFGPGTRLTVT.

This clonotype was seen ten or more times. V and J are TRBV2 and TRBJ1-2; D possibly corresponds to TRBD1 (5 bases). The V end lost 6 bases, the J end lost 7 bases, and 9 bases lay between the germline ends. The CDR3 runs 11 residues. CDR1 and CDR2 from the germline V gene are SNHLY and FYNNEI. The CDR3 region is CASRAGSGYTF. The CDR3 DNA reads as TGTGCCAGCAGGGCAGGGAGTGGCTACACCTTC. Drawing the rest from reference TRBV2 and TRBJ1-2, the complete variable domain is EPEVTQTPSHQVTQMGQEVILRCVPISNHLYFYWYRQILGQKVEFLVSFYNNEISEKSEIFDDQFSVERPDGSNFTLKIRSTKLEDSAMYFCASRAGSGYTFGSGTRLTVV.

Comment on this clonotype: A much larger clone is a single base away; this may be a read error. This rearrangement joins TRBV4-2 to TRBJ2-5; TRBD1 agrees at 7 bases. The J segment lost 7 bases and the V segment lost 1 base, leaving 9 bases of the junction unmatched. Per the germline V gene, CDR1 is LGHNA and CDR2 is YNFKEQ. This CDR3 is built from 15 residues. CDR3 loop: CASSQGGQLQGTQYF. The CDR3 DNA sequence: TGTGCCAGCAGCCAAGGGGGACAGTTGCAGGGGACCCAGTACTTC.

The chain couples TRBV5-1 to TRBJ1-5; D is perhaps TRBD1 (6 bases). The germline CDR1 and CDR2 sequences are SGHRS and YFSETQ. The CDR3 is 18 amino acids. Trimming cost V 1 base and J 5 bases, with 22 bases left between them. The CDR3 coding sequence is TGCGCCAGCAGCTTGTTCCTCCCATTCAGGGGAGCTCATCAGCCCCAGCATTTT. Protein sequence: CASSLFLPFRGAHQPQHF.